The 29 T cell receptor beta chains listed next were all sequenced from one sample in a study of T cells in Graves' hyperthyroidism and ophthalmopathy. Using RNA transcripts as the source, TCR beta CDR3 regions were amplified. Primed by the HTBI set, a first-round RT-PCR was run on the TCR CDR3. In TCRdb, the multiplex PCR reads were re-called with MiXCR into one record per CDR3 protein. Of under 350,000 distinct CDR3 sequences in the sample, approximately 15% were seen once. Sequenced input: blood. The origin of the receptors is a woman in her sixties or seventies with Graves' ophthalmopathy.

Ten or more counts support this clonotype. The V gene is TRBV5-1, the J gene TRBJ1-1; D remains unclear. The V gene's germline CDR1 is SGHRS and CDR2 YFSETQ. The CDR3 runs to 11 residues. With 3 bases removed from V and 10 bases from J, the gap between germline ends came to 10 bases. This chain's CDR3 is CASSSTSAAFF. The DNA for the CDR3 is TGCGCCAGCAGCTCGACCTCTGCAGCTTTCTTT.

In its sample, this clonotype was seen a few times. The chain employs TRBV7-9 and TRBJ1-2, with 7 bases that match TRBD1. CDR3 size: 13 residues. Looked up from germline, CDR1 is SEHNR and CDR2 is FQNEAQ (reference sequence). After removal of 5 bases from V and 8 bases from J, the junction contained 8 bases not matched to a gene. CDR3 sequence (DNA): TGTGCCAGCAGCATTTCGACAGGGACAGGCTACACCTTC. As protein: CASSISTGTGYTF.

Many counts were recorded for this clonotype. The DNA for the CDR3 is TGTGCCAGCAGTCCGACCCTGCGGAGCGACGAGCAGTACTTC. Translated, it gives CASSPTLRSDEQYF. The V gene is TRBV12-3 or TRBV12-4, the J gene TRBJ2-7, with D hard to call. The CDR3 contains 14 residues. V lost 5 bases to trimming and J lost 5 bases, with 16 bases between them.

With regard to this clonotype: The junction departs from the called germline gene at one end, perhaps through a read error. CDR3: CSASQGAGGNTIHF. For the CDR3, the DNA is TGCAGTGCTAGCCAGGGGGCGGGTGGAAACACCATACATTTT. This chain uses TRBV20-1 with TRBJ1-3; 8 nucleotides align to TRBD1. Germline CDR1 DFQATT, CDR2 SNEGSKA (reference sequence). This CDR3 contains 14 residues.

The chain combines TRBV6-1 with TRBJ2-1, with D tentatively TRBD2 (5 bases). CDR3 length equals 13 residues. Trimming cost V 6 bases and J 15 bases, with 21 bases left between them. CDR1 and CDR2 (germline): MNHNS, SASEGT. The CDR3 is CASSPRFGERWFF. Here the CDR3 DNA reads TGTGCCAGCAGCCCCCGTTTCGGGGAGCGGTGGTTCTTC.

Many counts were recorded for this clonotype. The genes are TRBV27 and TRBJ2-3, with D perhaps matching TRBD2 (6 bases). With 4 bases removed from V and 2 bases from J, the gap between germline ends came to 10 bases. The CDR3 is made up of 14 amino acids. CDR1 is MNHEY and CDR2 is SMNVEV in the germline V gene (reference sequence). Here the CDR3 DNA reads TGTGCCAGCAGTTGGGGGGTCTCCACAGATACGCAGTATTTT. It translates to CASSWGVSTDTQYF.

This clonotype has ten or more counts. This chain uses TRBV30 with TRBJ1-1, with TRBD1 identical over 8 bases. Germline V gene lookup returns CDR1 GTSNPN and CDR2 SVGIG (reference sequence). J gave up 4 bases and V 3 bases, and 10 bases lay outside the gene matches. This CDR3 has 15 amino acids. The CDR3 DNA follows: TGTGCCTGGAGCAAAAGGACAGGGAGGGGCACTGAAGCTTTCTTT. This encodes CAWSKRTGRGTEAFF.

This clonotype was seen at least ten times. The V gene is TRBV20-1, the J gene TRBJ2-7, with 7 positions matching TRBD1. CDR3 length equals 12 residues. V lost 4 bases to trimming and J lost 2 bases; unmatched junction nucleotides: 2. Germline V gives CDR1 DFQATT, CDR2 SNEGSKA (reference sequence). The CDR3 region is CSATTGPYEQYF. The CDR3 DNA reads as TGCAGTGCTACGACAGGGCCCTACGAGCAGTACTTC.

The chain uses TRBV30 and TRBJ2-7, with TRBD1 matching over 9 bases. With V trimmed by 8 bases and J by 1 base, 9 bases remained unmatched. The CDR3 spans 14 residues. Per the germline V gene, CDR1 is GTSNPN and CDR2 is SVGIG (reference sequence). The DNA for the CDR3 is TGTGCCAGTAGGGCGACAGGGGGATCCTACGAGCAGTACTTC. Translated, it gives CASRATGGSYEQYF.

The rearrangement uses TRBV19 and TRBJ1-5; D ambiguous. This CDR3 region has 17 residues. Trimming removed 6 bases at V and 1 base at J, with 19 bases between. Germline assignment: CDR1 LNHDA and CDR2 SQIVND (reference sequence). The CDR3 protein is CASRGWGDGESNQPQHF. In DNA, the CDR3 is TGTGCCAGTAGAGGCTGGGGAGACGGAGAGAGCAATCAGCCCCAGCATTTT. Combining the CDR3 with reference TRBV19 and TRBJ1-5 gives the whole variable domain DGGITQSPKYLFRKEGQNVTLSCEQNLNHDAMYWYRQDPGQGLRLIYYSQIVNDFQKGDIAEGYSVSREKKESFPLTVTSAQKNPTAFYLCASRGWGDGESNQPQHFGDGTRLSIL.

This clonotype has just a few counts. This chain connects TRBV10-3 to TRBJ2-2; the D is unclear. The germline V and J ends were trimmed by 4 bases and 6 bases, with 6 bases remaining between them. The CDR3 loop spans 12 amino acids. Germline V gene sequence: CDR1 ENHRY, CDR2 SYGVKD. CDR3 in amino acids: CAISGFSGELFF. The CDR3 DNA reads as TGTGCCATCAGTGGATTCTCCGGGGAGCTGTTTTTT.

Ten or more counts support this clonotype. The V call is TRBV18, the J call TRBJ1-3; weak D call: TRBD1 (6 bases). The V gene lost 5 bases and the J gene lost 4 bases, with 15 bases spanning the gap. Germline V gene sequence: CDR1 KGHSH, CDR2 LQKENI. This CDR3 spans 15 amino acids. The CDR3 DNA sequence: TGTGCCAGCTCAGAAACAGGGATTTACGGAAACACCATATATTTT. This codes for CASSETGIYGNTIYF.

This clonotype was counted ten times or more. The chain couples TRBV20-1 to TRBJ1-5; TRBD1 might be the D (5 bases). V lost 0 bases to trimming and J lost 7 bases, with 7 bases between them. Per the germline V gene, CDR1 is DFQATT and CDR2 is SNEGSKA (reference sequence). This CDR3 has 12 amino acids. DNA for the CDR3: TGCAGTGCTAGAGAGGGGGGACAGCCCCAGCATTTT. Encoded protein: CSAREGGQPQHF.

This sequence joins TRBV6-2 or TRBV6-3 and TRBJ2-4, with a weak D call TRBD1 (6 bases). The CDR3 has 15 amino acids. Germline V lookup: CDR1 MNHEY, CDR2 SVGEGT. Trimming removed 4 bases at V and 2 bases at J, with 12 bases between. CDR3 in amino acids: CASSFYRDTKNIQYF. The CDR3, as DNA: TGTGCCAGCAGTTTTTACCGGGACACCAAAAACATTCAGTACTTC.

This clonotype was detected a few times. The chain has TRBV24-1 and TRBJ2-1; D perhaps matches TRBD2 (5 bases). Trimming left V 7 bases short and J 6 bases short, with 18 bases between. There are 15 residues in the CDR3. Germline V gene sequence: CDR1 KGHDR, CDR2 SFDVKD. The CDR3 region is CATSFTGPRGNEQFF. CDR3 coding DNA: TGTGCCACCAGCTTCACCGGCCCTCGGGGCAATGAGCAGTTCTTC.

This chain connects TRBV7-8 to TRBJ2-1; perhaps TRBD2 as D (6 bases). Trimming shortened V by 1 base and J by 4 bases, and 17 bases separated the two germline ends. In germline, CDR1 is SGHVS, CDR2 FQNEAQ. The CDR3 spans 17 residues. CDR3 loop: CASSLVVLGDWYNEQFF. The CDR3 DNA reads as TGTGCCAGCAGCTTAGTGGTTCTTGGGGACTGGTACAATGAGCAGTTCTTC.

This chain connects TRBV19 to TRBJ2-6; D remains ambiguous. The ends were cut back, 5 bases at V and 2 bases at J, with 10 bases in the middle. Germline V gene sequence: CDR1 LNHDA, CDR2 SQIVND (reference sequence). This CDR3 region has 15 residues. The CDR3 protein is CASSLFLAGANVLTF. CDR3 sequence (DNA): TGTGCCAGTAGTCTATTTCTTGCTGGGGCCAACGTCCTGACTTTC.

The CDR3 loop is CASSLGTAGNEQFF. The CDR3 bases are TGTGCCAGCAGCTTAGGTACAGCGGGGAATGAGCAGTTCTTC. This rearrangement joins TRBV7-8 to TRBJ2-1, with TRBD2 identical over 7 bases. The V segment lost 1 base and the J segment 7 bases; nucleotides outside the gene matches: 4. Germline loops: CDR1 SGHVS, CDR2 FQNEAQ. This CDR3 has 14 residues.

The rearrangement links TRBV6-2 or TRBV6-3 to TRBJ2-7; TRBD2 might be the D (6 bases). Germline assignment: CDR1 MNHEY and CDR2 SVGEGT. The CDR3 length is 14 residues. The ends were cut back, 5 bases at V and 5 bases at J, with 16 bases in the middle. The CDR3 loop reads CASSHRDSLDEQYF. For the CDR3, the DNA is TGTGCCAGCAGTCACCGGGACTCATTGGACGAGCAGTACTTC.

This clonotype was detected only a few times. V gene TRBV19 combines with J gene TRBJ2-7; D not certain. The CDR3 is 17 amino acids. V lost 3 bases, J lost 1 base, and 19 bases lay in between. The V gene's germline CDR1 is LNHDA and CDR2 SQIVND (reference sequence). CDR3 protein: CASSIGSEMAVSYEQYF. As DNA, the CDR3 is TGTGCCAGTAGTATCGGATCGGAGATGGCCGTTTCCTACGAGCAGTACTTC.

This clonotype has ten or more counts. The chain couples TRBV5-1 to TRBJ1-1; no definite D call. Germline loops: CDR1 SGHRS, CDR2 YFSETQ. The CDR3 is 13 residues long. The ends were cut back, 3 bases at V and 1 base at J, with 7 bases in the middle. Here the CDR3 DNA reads TGCGCCAGCAGCTCGTCCGAGAACACTGAAGCTTTCTTT. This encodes CASSSSENTEAFF.

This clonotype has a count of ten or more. The CDR3 DNA is TGTGCCAGCAGTTTATACGTCCATGCGGGAAAGTCCTACGAGCAGTACTTC. Translation: CASSLYVHAGKSYEQYF. The chain combines TRBV28 with TRBJ2-7; D possibly corresponds to TRBD2 (6 bases). This CDR3 comprises 17 residues. V lost 1 base and J lost 1, with 17 bases in between. CDR1 MDHEN and CDR2 SYDVKM come from the germline V gene. The full variable domain, its missing parts supplied by reference TRBV28 and TRBJ2-7, is DVKVTQSSRYLVKRTGEKVFLECVQDMDHENMFWYRQDPGLGLRLIYFSYDVKMKEKGDIPEGYSVSREKKERFSLILESASTNQTSMYLCASSLYVHAGKSYEQYFGPGTRLTVT.

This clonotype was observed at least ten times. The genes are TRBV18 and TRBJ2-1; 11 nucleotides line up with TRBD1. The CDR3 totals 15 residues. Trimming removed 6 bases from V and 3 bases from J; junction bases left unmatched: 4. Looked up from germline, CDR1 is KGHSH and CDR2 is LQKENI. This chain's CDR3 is CASSGQGGFYNEQFF. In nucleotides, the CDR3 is TGTGCCAGCTCGGGACAGGGGGGTTTCTACAATGAGCAGTTCTTC.

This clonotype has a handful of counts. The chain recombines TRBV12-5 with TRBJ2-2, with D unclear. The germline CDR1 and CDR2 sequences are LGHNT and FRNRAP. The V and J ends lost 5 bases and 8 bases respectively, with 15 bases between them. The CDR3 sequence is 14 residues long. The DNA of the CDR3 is TGTGCTAGTGGTGCGGTCGCACGTCGAGGGGAGCTGTTTTTT. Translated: CASGAVARRGELFF. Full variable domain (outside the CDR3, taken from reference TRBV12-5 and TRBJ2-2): DARVTQTPRHKVTEMGQEVTMRCQPILGHNTVFWYRQTMMQGLELLAYFRNRAPLDDSGMPKDRFSAEMPDATLATLKIQPSEPRDSAVYFCASGAVARRGELFFGEGSRLTVL.

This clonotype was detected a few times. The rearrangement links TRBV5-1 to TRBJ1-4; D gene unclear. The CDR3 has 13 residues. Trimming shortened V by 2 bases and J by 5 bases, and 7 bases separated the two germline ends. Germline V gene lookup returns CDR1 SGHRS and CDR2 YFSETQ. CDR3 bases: TGCGCCAGCAGCTTCTCAGTAAATGAAAAACTGTTTTTT. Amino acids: CASSFSVNEKLFF.

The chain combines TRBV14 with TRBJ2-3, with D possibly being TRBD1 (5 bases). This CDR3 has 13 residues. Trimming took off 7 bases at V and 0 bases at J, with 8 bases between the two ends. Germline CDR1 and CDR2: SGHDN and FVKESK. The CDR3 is CASTDRSTDTQYF. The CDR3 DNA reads TGTGCCAGCACTGACAGAAGCACAGATACGCAGTATTTT.

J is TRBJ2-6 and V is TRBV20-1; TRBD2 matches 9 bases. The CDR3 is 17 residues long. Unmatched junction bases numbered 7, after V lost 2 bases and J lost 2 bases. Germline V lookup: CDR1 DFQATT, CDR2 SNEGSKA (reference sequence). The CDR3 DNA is TGCAGTGCTAGACCCAGCCGCGGGGGGGCTGGGGCCAACGTCCTGACTTTC. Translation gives CSARPSRGGAGANVLTF.

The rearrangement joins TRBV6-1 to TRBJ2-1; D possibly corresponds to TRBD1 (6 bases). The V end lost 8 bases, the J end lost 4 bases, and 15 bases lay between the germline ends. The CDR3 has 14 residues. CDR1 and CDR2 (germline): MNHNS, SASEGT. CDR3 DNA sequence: TGTGCCAGCTTACAGGGACCTTCTTACAATGAGCAGTTCTTC. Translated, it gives CASLQGPSYNEQFF.

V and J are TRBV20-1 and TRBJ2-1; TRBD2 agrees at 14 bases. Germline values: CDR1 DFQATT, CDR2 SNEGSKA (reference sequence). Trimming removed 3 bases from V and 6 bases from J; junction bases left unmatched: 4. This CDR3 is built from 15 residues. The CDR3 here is CSARLGTSGSNEQFF. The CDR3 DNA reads TGCAGTGCTAGGTTAGGGACTAGCGGGAGCAATGAGCAGTTCTTC.